This TCR beta chain emerged from a study of T cell responses to AZD1222 COVID-19 vaccine. TCRdb keeps only in-frame clones here, not all; method: immunoSEQ multiplex PCR. The sample has 150,000 or so clones, more than 75% seen once; the top ten hold over 8%. Trimming stripped 5 bases from V and 1 base from J, with 5 bases between. Looked up from germline, CDR1 is LNHDA and CDR2 is SQIVND (reference sequence). The CDR3 sequence is 12 residues long. The starting material was peripheral blood, obtained 28 days after the second AZD1222 dose. The chain joins TRBV19 to TRBJ1-1; no clear D. The sequence came from an adult who received the AZD1222 COVID-19 vaccine. The CDR3 DNA reads TGTGCCAGTAGTTTTCAGAACACTGAAGCTTTCTTT. It codes for CASSFQNTEAFF.